The 32 T cell receptor beta chains given below trace back to one sample, sequenced in a study of Graves' ophthalmopathy and Graves' hyperthyroidism. Investigators amplified TCR beta CDR3 regions from RNA transcripts. The library came from an HTBI-primed first-round RT-PCR and a second-round multiplex PCR. One entry per CDR3 protein results from TCRdb running MiXCR on the multiplex PCR reads. There are around 1,000,000 distinct CDR3 sequences in the sample; less than 45% occur only once, and 11% lies in the top ten. The sequencing sample was made of peripheral blood or thyroid tissue (not recorded which). Receptors originate from an adult man with Graves' hyperthyroidism.

This clonotype was picked up a small number of times. This chain uses TRBV6-5 with TRBJ2-5, with 11 positions matching TRBD1. The CDR3 has 14 amino acids. Germline CDR1 MNHEY, CDR2 SVGAGI. J gave up 4 bases and V 4 bases, and 2 bases lay outside the gene matches. The CDR3 is CASSWTGGRETQYF. As DNA, the CDR3 is TGTGCCAGCAGTTGGACAGGGGGCCGAGAGACCCAGTACTTC.

In this sample, this clonotype turned up a few times. The chain couples TRBV7-2 to TRBJ1-6; no clear D. The CDR3 loop spans 17 amino acids. The V end was cut by 1 base, the J end by 3 bases, with 13 bases between. The germline CDR1 and CDR2 sequences are SGHTA and FQGNSA. CDR3 amino acids: CASSLVAATLYNSPLHF. The CDR3 DNA reads as TGTGCCAGCAGCTTAGTAGCAGCGACCCTCTATAATTCACCCCTCCACTTT.

This clonotype appeared many times. This rearrangement joins TRBV7-2 to TRBJ1-4, with D uncertain. The CDR3 runs to 15 residues. With 5 bases removed from V and 7 bases from J, the gap between germline ends came to 17 bases. The germline V gene encodes CDR1 SGHTA and CDR2 FQGNSA. CDR3 DNA: TGTGCCAGCAGCCCCGACCCATCCTGGGGTGAAAAACTGTTTTTT. Residues: CASSPDPSWGEKLFF.

Ten or more counts support this clonotype. V usage is TRBV29-1 and J usage is TRBJ1-1; TRBD1 agrees at 7 bases. The J segment lost 7 bases and the V segment lost 3 bases, leaving 17 bases of the junction unmatched. The CDR3 loop spans 16 amino acids. The germline gives CDR1 SQVTM, CDR2 ANQGSEA. The CDR3 DNA sequence: TGCAGCGTTGAGAGTACTAGAGGGGGCTTTCGGGGTGAAGCTTTCTTT. This translates into CSVESTRGGFRGEAFF.

V usage is TRBV7-9 and J usage is TRBJ2-1; D not resolved. CDR1 and CDR2 from the germline V gene are SEHNR and FQNEAQ (reference sequence). The CDR3 totals 15 residues. V shed 1 base and J shed 3 bases, with 10 bases lying between them. CDR3 DNA: TGTGCCAGCAGCTTAGTTGAGAGTCTCTACAATGAGCAGTTCTTC. This codes for CASSLVESLYNEQFF.

This sequence joins TRBV29-1 and TRBJ1-1; 10 positions agree with TRBD1. This CDR3 has 15 residues. Germline loops: CDR1 SQVTM, CDR2 ANQGSEA. The CDR3 reads CTPRGTGALNTEAFF. The CDR3 DNA reads as TGCACCCCGAGGGGGACAGGGGCACTGAACACTGAAGCTTTCTTT.

Ten or more counts support this clonotype. The gene calls are TRBV7-6 and TRBJ1-3, with D uncertain. With 4 bases removed from V and 0 bases from J, the gap between germline ends came to 19 bases. The CDR3 contains 18 residues. CDR1 is SGHVS, CDR2 FNYEAQ, per germline. Here the CDR3 reads CASSYNYAWTASGNTIYF. The CDR3 nucleotides are TGTGCCAGCAGCTACAACTACGCGTGGACCGCCTCTGGAAACACCATATATTTT.

This clonotype has more than one count but fewer than ten. The J gene is TRBJ1-5, the V gene TRBV19, with no clear D. CDR3 length: 13 amino acids. Trimming shortened V by 4 bases and J by 13 bases, and 17 bases separated the two germline ends. Germline V gene data show CDR1 as LNHDA and CDR2 as SQIVND (reference sequence). This chain's CDR3 is CASSTLAESNQHF. The CDR3 coding sequence is TGTGCCAGTAGTACTCTGGCAGAGAGCAATCAGCATTTT.

The chain combines TRBV5-1 with TRBJ2-5; 7 bases are shared with TRBD1. V shed 5 bases, J shed 3 bases, and the junction held 7 bases outside the gene matches. This CDR3 has 14 amino acids. Germline V gene lookup returns CDR1 SGHRS and CDR2 YFSETQ. The CDR3 coding sequence is TGCGCCAGCAGTCACCGGGACAGCAAAGAGACCCAGTACTTC. This encodes CASSHRDSKETQYF. The variable domain in full, completed from reference TRBV5-1 and TRBJ2-5, reads KAGVTQTPRYLIKTRGQQVTLSCSPISGHRSVSWYQQTPGQGLQFLFEYFSETQRNKGNFPGRFSGRQFSNSRSEMNVSTLELGDSALYLCASSHRDSKETQYFGPGTRLLVL.

In its sample, this clonotype was seen many times. The chain joins TRBV2 to TRBJ1-6; D is perhaps TRBD1 (5 bases). Looked up from germline, CDR1 is SNHLY and CDR2 is FYNNEI. With 7 bases removed from V and 14 bases from J, the gap between germline ends came to 21 bases. The CDR3 length is 14 residues. The CDR3 region has the DNA TGTGCCAGCACCAGGGAGAAAGCAGTTCCAACCCTCCACTTT. Protein: CASTREKAVPTLHF.

This chain joins TRBV20-1 and TRBJ2-2; TRBD1 matches at 8 bases. CDR3 length: 17 amino acids. Losses at the gene ends were 0 bases for V and 3 bases for J; bases not matched to a gene: 9. Germline-derived CDR1 and CDR2 are DFQATT and SNEGSKA (reference sequence). DNA for the CDR3: TGCAGTGCTAGAGATCTCTTTACGGGACAGGACACCGGGGAGCTGTTTTTT. The encoded protein is CSARDLFTGQDTGELFF.

This clonotype was seen repeatedly, ten times or more. V is TRBV20-1 and J is TRBJ1-4; TRBD1 might be the D (5 bases). The CDR3 extends over 13 amino acids. Trimming took off 3 bases at V and 8 bases at J, with 13 bases between the two ends. The germline V gene encodes CDR1 DFQATT and CDR2 SNEGSKA (reference sequence). The CDR3 DNA reads TGCAGTGCTAGTTATAGGGGTAGGGAAAAACTGTTTTTT. This gives the protein CSASYRGREKLFF.

The chain combines TRBV20-1 with TRBJ1-4; TRBD1 matches 7 bases. Germline loops: CDR1 DFQATT, CDR2 SNEGSKA (reference sequence). CDR3 length equals 14 residues. V lost 3 bases, J lost 6 bases, and 7 bases stayed unmatched. DNA for the CDR3: TGCAGTGCTAGCTTTCAGGGGGAGGATGAAAAACTGTTTTTT. It translates to CSASFQGEDEKLFF.

This chain uses TRBV7-9 with TRBJ1-2, with unresolved D. There are 12 residues in the CDR3. Germline loops: CDR1 SEHNR, CDR2 FQNEAQ (reference sequence). The V end lost 4 bases, the J end lost 8 bases, and 11 bases lay between the germline ends. This CDR3 is CASSSLTRGYTF. CDR3 coding DNA: TGTGCCAGCAGCTCCCTAACCAGGGGCTACACCTTC. The full variable domain, in which reference TRBV7-9 and TRBJ1-2 provide the parts outside the CDR3, is DTGVSQNPRHKITKRGQNVTFRCDPISEHNRLYWYRQTLGQGPEFLTYFQNEAQLEKSRLLSDRFSAERPKGSFSTLEIQRTEQGDSAMYLCASSSLTRGYTFGSGTRLTVV.

The J gene is TRBJ2-5, the V gene TRBV27; 8 bases are shared with TRBD1. The V segment lost 6 bases and the J segment 5 bases; nucleotides outside the gene matches: 11. Germline V gene lookup returns CDR1 MNHEY and CDR2 SMNVEV (reference sequence). The CDR3 extends over 15 amino acids. The chain's CDR3 is CASSTSGQGEETQYF. CDR3 in DNA: TGTGCCAGCAGCACCTCCGGACAGGGCGAGGAGACCCAGTACTTC.

V and J are TRBV2 and TRBJ1-1; TRBD1 is a possible D gene (5 bases). The CDR3 loop spans 12 amino acids. V shed 4 bases and J shed 4 bases, with 7 bases lying between them. Germline loops: CDR1 SNHLY, CDR2 FYNNEI. The CDR3 here is CASSVDSTEAFF. The CDR3 DNA follows: TGTGCCAGCAGTGTCGACAGCACTGAAGCTTTCTTT. The variable domain in full, completed from reference TRBV2 and TRBJ1-1, reads EPEVTQTPSHQVTQMGQEVILRCVPISNHLYFYWYRQILGQKVEFLVSFYNNEISEKSEIFDDQFSVERPDGSNFTLKIRSTKLEDSAMYFCASSVDSTEAFFGQGTRLTVV.

As regards this clonotype: At one of its ends the junction is not consistent with the germline gene, which may arise from a read error. This chain links TRBV6-1 with TRBJ2-7; no reliable D call. This CDR3 has 12 residues. Germline V CDR1 and CDR2: MNHNS, SASEGT. CDR3 bases: TGTGCCAGCAGCCCTGGTCTCTACGGGCAGTACTTC. It is translated as CASSPGLYGQYF.

The chain couples TRBV11-2 to TRBJ2-7; TRBD1 aligns across 9 bases. Germline assignment: CDR1 SGHAT and CDR2 FQNNGV. The CDR3 is 13 amino acids. Trimming took 6 bases from V and 7 from J; bases not matched to a gene: 7. The CDR3 DNA sequence: TGTGCCAGCAGAACAGGGGGCGCGGGGGAGCAGTACTTC. It is translated as CASRTGGAGEQYF.

This clonotype came up many times. The chain couples TRBV20-1 to TRBJ2-5, with 9 bases lining up with TRBD2. Germline V gives CDR1 DFQATT, CDR2 SNEGSKA (reference sequence). CDR3 length: 14 amino acids. V was clipped by 6 bases and J by 3 bases; unmatched bases: 8. The CDR3, as DNA: TGCAGTGCCTTCGGCGGGGGGGCTGAAGAGACCCAGTACTTC. This gives the protein CSAFGGGAEETQYF.

This clonotype has a handful of counts. The chain combines TRBV5-1 with TRBJ2-7; 8 bases match TRBD2. Germline V CDR1 and CDR2: SGHRS, YFSETQ. V lost 4 bases and J lost 2; bases outside the gene matches: 8. The CDR3 length is 15 residues. This CDR3 reads CASSEVQAGAYEQYF. The DNA for the CDR3 is TGCGCCAGCAGCGAGGTTCAAGCGGGAGCCTACGAGCAGTACTTC.

The V and J genes are TRBV19 and TRBJ2-6; 7 positions match TRBD1. CDR1 and CDR2 from the germline V gene are LNHDA and SQIVND (reference sequence). V lost 5 bases to trimming and J lost 2 bases; unmatched junction nucleotides: 6. The CDR3 spans 16 residues. CDR3 region: CASSSAQGAGANVLTF. The CDR3, as DNA: TGTGCCAGTAGTTCCGCCCAGGGGGCTGGGGCCAACGTCCTGACTTTC.

Notes on this clonotype: The conserved phenylalanine or tryptophan normally closing the CDR3 is absent here, so this likely arose from a read error. The DNA is omitted, as the CDR3 cannot be located on it reliably, and the CDR3 follows TCRdb's listing. The chain joins TRBV9 to TRBJ1-3; the DNA was not compared with TRBD1, the D call given in the table. 11 amino acids form the CDR3, both terminal residues included. Germline CDR1 is SGDLS and CDR2 is YYNGEE. The CDR3 reads CASSVAPGGLS.

This clonotype was picked up many times. The rearrangement joins TRBV19 to TRBJ1-2; no reliable D call. This CDR3 spans 13 amino acids. The V end was cut by 8 bases, the J end by 8 bases, with 18 bases between. Looked up from germline, CDR1 is LNHDA and CDR2 is SQIVND (reference sequence). CDR3 protein: CASASAALHGYTF. In DNA, the CDR3 is TGTGCCAGTGCGTCCGCTGCTCTTCACGGCTACACCTTC.

This clonotype occurred a few times. The chain has TRBV4-1 and TRBJ2-3; no firm D call. This CDR3 has 14 residues. Germline values: CDR1 MGHRA, CDR2 YSYEKL. Trimming removed 5 bases from V and 5 bases from J, with 14 bases in between. The CDR3 sequence is CASSSIGKEDTQYF. CDR3 nucleotides: TGCGCCAGCAGCTCTATAGGGAAGGAAGATACGCAGTATTTT.

The CDR3 DNA sequence: TGTGCCAGCAGCCATGGAGGGGGCCGGGAGTTGATCACCGGGGAGCTGTTTTTT. Its protein is CASSHGGGRELITGELFF. The chain couples TRBV14 to TRBJ2-2; a weak D match, TRBD1 (7 bases). This CDR3 region has 18 residues. The germline V gene encodes CDR1 SGHDN and CDR2 FVKESK. V dropped 3 bases and J dropped 4 bases, with 21 bases sitting between them. Using reference TRBV14 and TRBJ2-2 for the parts outside the CDR3, the full variable domain is EAGVTQFPSHSVIEKGQTVTLRCDPISGHDNLYWYRRVMGKEIKFLLHFVKESKQDESGMPNNRFLAERTGGTYSTLKVQPAELEDSGVYFCASSHGGGRELITGELFFGEGSRLTVL.

J is TRBJ1-1 and V is TRBV4-2; 7 bases match TRBD1. This CDR3 region has 14 residues. Germline assignment: CDR1 LGHNA and CDR2 YNFKEQ. The V gene end was trimmed by 3 bases and the J gene end by 11 bases; junction bases not matched to a gene: 12. The CDR3 is CASSHVGQGGRAFF. The CDR3 nucleotides read TGTGCCAGCAGCCATGTCGGGCAGGGGGGACGGGCTTTCTTT.

This clonotype was seen only a few times. The chain employs TRBV5-8 and TRBJ2-7; 8 nucleotides match TRBD1. The V and J ends lost 4 bases and 2 bases, in that order; junction bases with no gene match: 8. Germline V CDR1 and CDR2: SGHTS, YDEGEE. CDR3 length equals 15 residues. The CDR3 loop reads CASSPTDREAYEQYF. CDR3 coding DNA: TGTGCCAGCAGCCCCACGGACAGGGAGGCCTACGAGCAGTACTTC.

This clonotype was picked up many times. V and J are TRBV19 and TRBJ2-7, with no clear D. With 5 bases removed from V and 0 bases from J, the gap between germline ends came to 11 bases. Germline V gene lookup returns CDR1 LNHDA and CDR2 SQIVND (reference sequence). The CDR3 length is 14 residues. CDR3 amino acids: CASSGGRLSYEQYF. For the CDR3, the DNA is TGTGCCAGTAGTGGCGGCAGACTCTCCTACGAGCAGTACTTC.

Ten or more counts support this clonotype. The chain uses TRBV20-1 and TRBJ2-5; the match to TRBD1 covers 9 bases. In germline, CDR1 is DFQATT, CDR2 SNEGSKA (reference sequence). Trimming at V came to 8 bases and at J to 5 bases, leaving 9 bases not matched to a gene. The CDR3 length is 13 residues. Here the CDR3 reads CSTTGTGIETQYF. CDR3 coding DNA: TGCAGTACAACAGGGACAGGGATTGAGACCCAGTACTTC.

This chain uses TRBV7-2 with TRBJ1-5, with 7 nucleotides matching TRBD1. The V gene's germline CDR1 is SGHTA and CDR2 FQGNSA. The CDR3 sequence is 15 residues long. V was pared by 5 bases and J by 6 bases, with 10 bases of the junction left unmatched. DNA of the CDR3: TGTGCCAGCAGCCCCCGGACAGGTTGGGGTCAGCCCCAGCATTTT. Encoded protein: CASSPRTGWGQPQHF.

This clonotype was seen repeatedly, ten times or more. J is TRBJ1-5 and V is TRBV7-2, with D tentatively TRBD1 (5 bases). Trimming pared 3 bases from V and 7 bases from J, leaving 13 bases between. Germline CDR1 is SGHTA and CDR2 is FQGNSA. The length of the CDR3 is 14 residues. DNA for the CDR3: TGTGCCAGCAGCTTGCGCAGGGTTGAGCAGCCCCAGCATTTT. Residues: CASSLRRVEQPQHF.

The rearrangement links TRBV19 to TRBJ1-2; D remains unclear. Trimming left V 6 bases short and J 0 bases short, with 14 bases between. CDR1 LNHDA and CDR2 SQIVND come from the germline V gene (reference sequence). The length of the CDR3 is 15 residues. DNA for the CDR3: TGTGCCAGTAGGGAGATGGCGGGTTCTAACTATGGCTACACCTTC. It is translated as CASREMAGSNYGYTF. Complete variable domain (other parts from reference TRBV19 and TRBJ1-2): DGGITQSPKYLFRKEGQNVTLSCEQNLNHDAMYWYRQDPGQGLRLIYYSQIVNDFQKGDIAEGYSVSREKKESFPLTVTSAQKNPTAFYLCASREMAGSNYGYTFGSGTRLTVV.